Below, 27 T cell receptor beta chains from the same sample are listed, as sequenced in a study of shared clonotypes between healthy human individuals. TCRdb's copy holds only in-frame clones and misses some; the assay was immunoSEQ multiplex PCR. The data show about 1.5 million clones, with 95% to 99% seen just once and 0.4% to 0.45% held by the top ten. Sequencing was performed on naive CD4+ T cells sorted from blood. Regarding subset: CD45RA+ positively selected. These receptors all stem from a young man in good health.

The rearrangement joins TRBV5-1 to TRBJ2-5, with TRBD2 matching 8 bases. The V and J ends lost 3 bases and 4 bases, in that order; junction bases with no gene match: 5. This CDR3 region has 14 residues. Germline CDR1 SGHRS, CDR2 YFSETQ. The CDR3 loop is CASSSRAGGETQYF. The CDR3 DNA follows: TGCGCCAGCAGCTCCAGGGCGGGAGGAGAGACCCAGTACTTC.

Comment on this clone: This specimen includes other DNA sequences encoding the same CDR3. CDR3 sequence reads: CSVGGSTYEQYF. The CDR3 region has the DNA TGCAGCGTTGGAGGGAGTACCTACGAGCAGTACTTC. The rearrangement joins TRBV29-1 to TRBJ2-7; tentatively, D is TRBD2 (5 bases). This CDR3 spans 12 amino acids. V shed 4 bases and J shed 2 bases, with 9 bases lying between them. Germline loops: CDR1 SQVTM, CDR2 ANQGSEA.

This chain connects TRBV7-8 to TRBJ2-7; 7 positions match TRBD2. The junction had 14 bases not matched to a gene; V was cut back by 4 bases and J by 5 bases. This CDR3 spans 16 amino acids. CDR1 and CDR2 (germline): SGHVS, FQNEAQ. CDR3 in amino acids: CASSSPSRGVHDEQYF. For the CDR3, the DNA is TGTGCCAGCAGCTCCCCCTCCCGGGGGGTCCACGACGAGCAGTACTTC.

This clone is a singleton in its sample. The chain couples TRBV19 to TRBJ2-7, with 9 bases lining up with TRBD1. J was trimmed by 4 bases and V by 4 bases; bases with no gene match: 5. Germline V gene sequence: CDR1 LNHDA, CDR2 SQIVND (reference sequence). The CDR3 is made up of 14 amino acids. The CDR3 bases are TGTGCCAGTAGTACCGGGACAGGGAGATACGAGCAGTACTTC. Its translation: CASSTGTGRYEQYF.

This clone was observed once. The rearrangement joins TRBV30 to TRBJ2-7, with 7 nucleotides matching TRBD1. V shed 3 bases, J shed 7 bases, and the junction held 9 bases outside the gene matches. Per germline, CDR1 GTSNPN and CDR2 SVGIG (reference sequence). The CDR3 covers 13 residues. The CDR3: CAWREQGDVEQYF. Written as DNA, the CDR3 is TGTGCCTGGAGGGAGCAGGGGGACGTAGAGCAGTACTTC.

The genes are TRBV6-5 and TRBJ2-3; maybe TRBD2 (6 bases). Germline V gene data show CDR1 as MNHEY and CDR2 as SVGAGI. Trimming stripped 5 bases from V and 3 bases from J, with 12 bases between. The CDR3 loop spans 14 amino acids. The CDR3 DNA sequence: TGTGCCAGCAGTCTCGGGACTTCTACAGATACGCAGTATTTT. Translation gives CASSLGTSTDTQYF.

J is TRBJ2-2 and V is TRBV15; D gene unclear. This CDR3 is 15 amino acids long. V was shortened by 5 bases and J by 0 bases, with 10 bases between the two germline ends. Germline V gene data show CDR1 as LNHNV and CDR2 as YYDKDF (reference sequence). The CDR3 coding sequence is TGTGCCACCAGCGTGGGCGACCCGAACACCGGGGAGCTGTTTTTT. Translated, it gives CATSVGDPNTGELFF.

This chain joins TRBV2 and TRBJ2-2; maybe TRBD1 (6 bases). The V end was cut by 10 bases, the J end by 3 bases, with 15 bases between. The CDR3 is 14 amino acids. Per the germline V gene, CDR1 is SNHLY and CDR2 is FYNNEI. This CDR3 is CANHRDDYTGELFF. In nucleotides, the CDR3 is TGTGCCAACCACAGGGACGACTACACCGGGGAGCTGTTTTTT.

This clone was seen once. The rearrangement links TRBV9 to TRBJ2-3; D remains unclear. This CDR3 is 11 amino acids long. CDR1 and CDR2 (germline): SGDLS, YYNGEE. V lost 7 bases to trimming and J lost 3 bases, with 6 bases between them. CDR3 loop: CASGRTDTQYF. CDR3 nucleotide sequence: TGTGCCAGCGGGCGAACAGATACGCAGTATTTT.

The rearrangement joins TRBV28 to TRBJ2-5; D unclear. Trimming removed 2 bases at V and 6 bases at J, with 7 bases between. The CDR3 extends over 12 amino acids. The germline V gene encodes CDR1 MDHEN and CDR2 SYDVKM. CDR3 coding DNA: TGTGCCAGCAGTTTAGTCGGACAGACCCAGTACTTC. Encoded protein: CASSLVGQTQYF.

The sample holds one count of this clone. V and J are TRBV18 and TRBJ2-5; D unresolved. Trimming shortened V by 2 bases and J by 0 bases, and 7 bases separated the two germline ends. The CDR3 spans 14 residues. CDR1 and CDR2 (germline): KGHSH, LQKENI. As DNA, the CDR3 is TGTGCCAGCTCACCAGGGTTCGACCAAGAGACCCAGTACTTC. Translation: CASSPGFDQETQYF.

The chain carries TRBV28 and TRBJ1-1; TRBD1 aligns across 8 bases. CDR1 is MDHEN and CDR2 is SYDVKM in the germline V gene. With V trimmed by 5 bases and J by 10 bases, 9 bases remained unmatched. This CDR3 comprises 13 residues. As DNA, the CDR3 is TGTGCCAGCAGTATTGCCGACAGGGGCGCAGCTTTCTTT. It encodes CASSIADRGAAFF.

V and J are TRBV27 and TRBJ1-1; TRBD1 is a possible D gene (5 bases). Germline V CDR1 and CDR2: MNHEY, SMNVEV (reference sequence). Trimming removed 8 bases from V and 4 bases from J, with 14 bases in between. CDR3 length: 13 residues. DNA of the CDR3: TGTGCCAGCCGGGCAGGGTCAGGCACTGAAGCTTTCTTT. Protein product: CASRAGSGTEAFF.

The chain recombines TRBV25-1 with TRBJ1-3; D uncertain. With 2 bases removed from V and 8 bases from J, the gap between germline ends came to 7 bases. The CDR3 sequence is 12 residues long. Germline V gene lookup returns CDR1 MGHDK and CDR2 SYGVNS. The DNA of the CDR3 is TGTGCCAGCAGTGAAGACTGGGACACCATATATTTT. Translating gives CASSEDWDTIYF. Based on the CDR3 plus reference TRBV25-1 and TRBJ1-3, the full variable domain is EADIYQTPRYLVIGTGKKITLECSQTMGHDKMYWYQQDPGMELHLIHYSYGVNSTEKGDLSSESTVSRIRTEHFPLTLESARPSHTSQYLCASSEDWDTIYFGEGSWLTVV.

This clone occurred once. This sequence joins TRBV15 and TRBJ1-1; 7 bases agree with TRBD1. Unmatched junction bases numbered 3, after V lost 5 bases and J lost 0 bases. The germline gives CDR1 LNHNV, CDR2 YYDKDF (reference sequence). CDR3 length: 14 amino acids. The CDR3 sequence is CATSGGQMNTEAFF. The CDR3 nucleotides are TGTGCCACCAGCGGGGGACAGATGAACACTGAAGCTTTCTTT.

This chain connects TRBV9 to TRBJ1-1; 7 bases are a match to TRBD1. This CDR3 is built from 16 residues. After removal of 4 bases from V and 5 bases from J, the junction contained 14 bases not matched to a gene. Germline loops: CDR1 SGDLS, CDR2 YYNGEE. CDR3 DNA: TGTGCCAGCAGCCCAGGAGACAGGGTGCTCGAGACTGAAGCTTTCTTT. It codes for CASSPGDRVLETEAFF.

J is TRBJ1-2 and V is TRBV28, with 11 nucleotides matching TRBD1. This CDR3 is 15 amino acids long. V lost 6 bases, J lost 6 bases, and 9 bases stayed unmatched. Germline assignment: CDR1 MDHEN and CDR2 SYDVKM. The CDR3: CASSGSGQGVDGYTF. The CDR3 DNA sequence: TGTGCCAGCAGCGGGTCGGGACAGGGGGTTGATGGCTACACCTTC.

The chain joins TRBV18 to TRBJ1-5, with no clear D. The CDR3 length is 13 residues. CDR1 and CDR2 from the germline V gene are KGHSH and LQKENI. V lost 5 bases and J lost 0, with 5 bases in between. The CDR3 DNA follows: TGTGCCAGCTCATTAAATAGCAATCAGCCCCAGCATTTT. Encoded protein: CASSLNSNQPQHF.

This sequence joins TRBV9 and TRBJ2-3; 9 nucleotides align to TRBD2. The CDR3 has 19 amino acids. Trimming took 3 bases from V and 0 from J; bases not matched to a gene: 14. Germline values: CDR1 SGDLS, CDR2 YYNGEE. In DNA form, the CDR3 reads TGTGCCAGCAGCGCCTGGCTCGCTAGCGGGGCTTCTAGCACAGATACGCAGTATTTT. This codes for CASSAWLASGASSTDTQYF.

The chain uses TRBV28 and TRBJ2-7; maybe TRBD2 (5 bases). The CDR3 spans 15 residues. Trimming took 0 bases from V and 0 from J, leaving 9 bases between them. Per the germline V gene, CDR1 is MDHEN and CDR2 is SYDVKM. Here the CDR3 reads CASSLWTGDSYEQYF. As DNA, the CDR3 is TGTGCCAGCAGTTTATGGACCGGGGACTCCTACGAGCAGTACTTC.

The chain uses TRBV4-1 and TRBJ2-7, with TRBD1 identical over 7 bases. Per the germline V gene, CDR1 is MGHRA and CDR2 is YSYEKL. CDR3 length: 16 residues. Trimming at V came to 0 bases and at J to 0 bases, leaving 5 bases not matched to a gene. The CDR3 protein is CASSQDPTGISYEQYF. The CDR3 bases are TGCGCCAGCAGCCAAGACCCGACAGGGATCTCCTACGAGCAGTACTTC.

The chain carries TRBV7-3 and TRBJ2-3; no firm D call. CDR3 length: 12 residues. Trimming stripped 6 bases from V and 1 base from J, with 5 bases between. Germline assignment: CDR1 SGHTA and CDR2 FQGTGA. This CDR3 reads CASSMGTDTQYF. CDR3 sequence (DNA): TGTGCCAGCAGTATGGGCACAGATACGCAGTATTTT.

V usage is TRBV5-1 and J usage is TRBJ2-1; D may be TRBD2 (6 bases). The CDR3 is 16 amino acids. V lost 0 bases and J lost 6, with 16 bases in between. The germline V gene encodes CDR1 SGHRS and CDR2 YFSETQ. This CDR3 is CASSLVPGVNANEQFF. The CDR3 DNA sequence: TGCGCCAGCAGCTTGGTCCCGGGAGTAAACGCCAATGAGCAGTTCTTC.

This clone was counted a single time. The genes are TRBV6-6 and TRBJ1-5, with D maybe TRBD1 (5 bases). V was clipped by 2 bases and J by 5 bases, with 16 bases between them. The CDR3 totals 16 residues. Per germline, CDR1 MNHNY and CDR2 SVGAGI (reference sequence). The CDR3 spells CASSYGQGRFHQPQHF. CDR3 DNA: TGTGCCAGCAGTTACGGCCAGGGTAGATTTCATCAGCCCCAGCATTTT.

J is TRBJ2-3 and V is TRBV27; 15 nucleotides align to TRBD2. CDR1 is MNHEY, CDR2 SMNVEV, per germline (reference sequence). J lost 4 bases, V lost 2 bases, and 10 bases had no gene match. The CDR3 is 19 amino acids. CDR3 nucleotide sequence: TGTGCCAGCAGTTTAGCGACCTCGGGACTAGCGGGAGGCCCAGATACGCAGTATTTT. Residues: CASSLATSGLAGGPDTQYF.

This chain uses TRBV19 with TRBJ2-1; D ambiguous. Germline V lookup: CDR1 LNHDA, CDR2 SQIVND (reference sequence). Deletions cut 5 bases from V and 4 bases from J, with 15 bases between. This CDR3 is built from 15 residues. As DNA, the CDR3 is TGTGCCAGTAGTGCGAAGCGCGGACCTTACAATGAGCAGTTCTTC. Its translation is CASSAKRGPYNEQFF.

V gene TRBV15 combines with J gene TRBJ2-7; D may be TRBD2 (7 bases). Germline V gives CDR1 LNHNV, CDR2 YYDKDF (reference sequence). The CDR3 extends over 16 amino acids. V shed 1 base and J shed 0 bases, with 13 bases lying between them. The CDR3 DNA sequence: TGTGCCACCAGCAGAGTAGGGGGGGCCTCCTCCTACGAGCAGTACTTC. Translated: CATSRVGGASSYEQYF.